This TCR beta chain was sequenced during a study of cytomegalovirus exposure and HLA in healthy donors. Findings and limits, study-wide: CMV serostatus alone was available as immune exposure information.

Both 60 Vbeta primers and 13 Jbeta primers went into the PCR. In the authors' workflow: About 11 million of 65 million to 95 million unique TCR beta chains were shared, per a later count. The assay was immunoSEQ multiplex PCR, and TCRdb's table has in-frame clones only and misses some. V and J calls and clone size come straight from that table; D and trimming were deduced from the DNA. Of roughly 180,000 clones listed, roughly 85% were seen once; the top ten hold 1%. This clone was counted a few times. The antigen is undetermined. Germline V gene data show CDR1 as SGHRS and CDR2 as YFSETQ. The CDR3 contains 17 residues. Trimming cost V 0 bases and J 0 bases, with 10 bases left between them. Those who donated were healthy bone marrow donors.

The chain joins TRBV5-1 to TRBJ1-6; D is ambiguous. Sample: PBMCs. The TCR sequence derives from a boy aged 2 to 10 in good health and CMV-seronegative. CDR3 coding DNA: TGCGCCAGCAGCTTGGACCCGGGGAGCTCCTATAATTCACCCCTCCACTTT. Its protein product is CASSLDPGSSYNSPLHF.